One T cell receptor (beta chain) is described in this entry. CDR1 and CDR2 from the germline V gene are MGHRA and YSYEKL. The V and J ends lost 1 base and 0 bases respectively, with 10 bases between them. CDR3 length: 16 amino acids. This record comes from a study of blood T cell repertoires in COVID-19. Overall study: COVID-19 samples collected from the United States, Italy and Spain covered acute and convalescent phases.

As handled by the study authors: Nucleated cell counts were estimated from reference gene primer amplification. TCRdb's copy holds only in-frame clones and misses some; the assay was immunoSEQ multiplex PCR. For V, J and clone size, that table is used; D and trimming come from the DNA. Of 240,000 or so clones in the sample, 86% were seen once. The gene calls are TRBV4-1 and TRBJ1-3, with D unresolved. The sample comprised peripheral blood. The sequence derives from an elderly man with acute or convalescent COVID-19. CDR3 coding DNA: TGCGCCAGCAGCCAAGCACAGTCCTTCTCTGGAAACACCATATATTTT. Protein sequence: CASSQAQSFSGNTIYF.